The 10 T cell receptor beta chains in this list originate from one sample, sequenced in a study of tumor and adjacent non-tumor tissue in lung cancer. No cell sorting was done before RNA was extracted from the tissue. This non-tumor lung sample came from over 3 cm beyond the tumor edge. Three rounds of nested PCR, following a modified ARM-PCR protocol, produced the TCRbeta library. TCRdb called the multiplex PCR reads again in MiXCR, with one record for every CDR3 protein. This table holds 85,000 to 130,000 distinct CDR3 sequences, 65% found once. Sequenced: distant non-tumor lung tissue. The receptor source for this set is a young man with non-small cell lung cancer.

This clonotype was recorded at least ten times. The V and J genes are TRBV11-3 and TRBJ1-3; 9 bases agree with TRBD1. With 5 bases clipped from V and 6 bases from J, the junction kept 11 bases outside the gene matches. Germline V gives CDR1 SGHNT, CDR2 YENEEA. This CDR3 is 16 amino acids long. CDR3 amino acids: CASSPSTGGRENTIYF. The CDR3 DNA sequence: TGTGCCAGCAGCCCCTCCACAGGGGGCAGGGAAAACACCATATATTTT.

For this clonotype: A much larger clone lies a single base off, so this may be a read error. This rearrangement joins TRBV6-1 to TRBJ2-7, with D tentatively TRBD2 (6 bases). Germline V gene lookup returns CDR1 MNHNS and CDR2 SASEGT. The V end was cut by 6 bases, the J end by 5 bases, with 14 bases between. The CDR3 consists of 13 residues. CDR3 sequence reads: CASSQTRDHEQYF. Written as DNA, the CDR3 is TGTGCCAGCAGCCAGACTAGGGACCACGAGCAGTACTTC.

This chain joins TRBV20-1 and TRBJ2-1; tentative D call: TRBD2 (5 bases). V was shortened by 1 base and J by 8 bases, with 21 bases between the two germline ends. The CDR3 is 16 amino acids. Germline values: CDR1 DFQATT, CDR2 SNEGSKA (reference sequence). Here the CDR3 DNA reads TGCAGTGCTAGAGGCCACGCGGGCGACGCCTCCGATGAGCAGTTCTTC. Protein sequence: CSARGHAGDASDEQFF.

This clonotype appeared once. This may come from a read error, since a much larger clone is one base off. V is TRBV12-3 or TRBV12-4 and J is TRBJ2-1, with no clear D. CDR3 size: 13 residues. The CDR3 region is CGSSLSRYNEQFF. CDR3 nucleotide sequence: TGTGGCAGCAGTTTAAGCCGCTACAATGAGCAGTTCTTC.

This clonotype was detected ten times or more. This chain's CDR3 is CSADPRGAGDTEAFF. Here the CDR3 DNA reads TGCAGTGCGGACCCACGTGGAGCAGGGGACACTGAAGCTTTCTTT. The chain employs TRBV20-1 and TRBJ1-1; TRBD1 is a possible D gene (6 bases). The CDR3 is 15 amino acids. The V and J ends lost 6 bases and 3 bases respectively, with 20 bases between them. In germline, CDR1 is DFQATT, CDR2 SNEGSKA (reference sequence).

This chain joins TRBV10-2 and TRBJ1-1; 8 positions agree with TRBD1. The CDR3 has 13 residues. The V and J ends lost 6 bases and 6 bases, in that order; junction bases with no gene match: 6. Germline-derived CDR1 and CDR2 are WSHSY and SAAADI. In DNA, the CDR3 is TGCGCCAGCAGCGGACAGGGCGGCTCTGAAGCTTTCTTT. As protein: CASSGQGGSEAFF.

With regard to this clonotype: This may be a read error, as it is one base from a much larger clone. The CDR3 sequence: CVSSSTQGHGSPLHF. The CDR3 DNA is TGTGTCAGCAGTTCTACTCAGGGACACGGTTCACCCCTCCACTTT. This chain uses TRBV12-3 or TRBV12-4 with TRBJ1-6; TRBD1 is a possible D gene (6 bases). This CDR3 spans 15 amino acids.

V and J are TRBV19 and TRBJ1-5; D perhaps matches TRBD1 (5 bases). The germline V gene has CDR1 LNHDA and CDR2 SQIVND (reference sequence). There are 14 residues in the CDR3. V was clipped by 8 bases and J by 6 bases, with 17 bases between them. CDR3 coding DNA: TGTGCCAGTCGGGGAGCCAGACAGTTTCAGCCCCAGCATTTT. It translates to CASRGARQFQPQHF.

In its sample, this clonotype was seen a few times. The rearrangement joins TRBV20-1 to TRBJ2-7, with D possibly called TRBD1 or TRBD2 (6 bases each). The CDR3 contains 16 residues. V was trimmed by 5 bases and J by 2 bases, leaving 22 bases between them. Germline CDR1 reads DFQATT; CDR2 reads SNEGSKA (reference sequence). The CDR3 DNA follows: TGCAGTGCTGGAGGGAGTAGGGGGACACGCGCCTACGAGCAGTACTTC. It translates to CSAGGSRGTRAYEQYF.

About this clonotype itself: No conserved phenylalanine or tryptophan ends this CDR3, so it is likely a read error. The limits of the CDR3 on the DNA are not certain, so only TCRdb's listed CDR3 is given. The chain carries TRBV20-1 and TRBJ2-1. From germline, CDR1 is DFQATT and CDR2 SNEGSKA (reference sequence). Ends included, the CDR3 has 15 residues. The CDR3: CSARVIGVVHNEHFV.